This is a list of T cell receptor beta chains from one sample in a study of cytomegalovirus exposure and HLA in healthy donors. Clones were read by immunoSEQ multiplex PCR, and TCRdb kept only the in-frame ones, dropping some. The sample holds 100,000 or so clones, about 74% seen once. The specimen sequenced was PBMCs. The receptors were sampled from a female donor in good health and CMV-seronegative. CDR3s include the opening cysteine and the closing phenylalanine or tryptophan.

CDR3: CATSRVAAAGAEAFF
length: 15
V: TRBV15
J: TRBJ1-1

CDR3: CASSLGQGGYGYTF
length: 14
V: TRBV5-6
J: TRBJ1-2

CDR3: CASSLVFQGNNEQFF
length: 15
V: TRBV5-4
J: TRBJ2-1

CDR3: CAWSTGRNQPQHF
length: 13
V: TRBV30
J: TRBJ1-5

CDR3: CASSPRDRGEQYF
length: 13
V: TRBV9
J: TRBJ2-7

CDR3: CASSPHSRGRGNEQFF
length: 16
V: TRBV7-3
J: TRBJ2-1

CDR3: CASRAGTSGEPYEQYF
length: 16
V: TRBV2
J: TRBJ2-7

CDR3: CASSLQGLAKNIQYF
length: 15
V: TRBV5-1
J: TRBJ2-4

CDR3: CASSRTGGGTGELFF
length: 15
V: TRBV6-5
J: TRBJ2-2

CDR3: CASSIVNRERETQYF
length: 15
V: TRBV19
J: TRBJ2-5

CDR3: CSAQAGDTQYF
length: 11
V: TRBV20-1
J: TRBJ2-3

CDR3: CASSFQGTNYGYTF
length: 14
V: TRBV7-9
J: TRBJ1-2

CDR3: CASSLVAGQGIGGYTF
length: 16
V: TRBV5-1
J: TRBJ1-2

CDR3: CASSLRGVEAFF
length: 12
V: TRBV11-2
J: TRBJ1-1

CDR3: CASSVQNYGYTF
length: 12
V: TRBV9
J: TRBJ1-2

CDR3: CSGGSGGPYEQYF
length: 13
V: TRBV29-1
J: TRBJ2-7

CDR3: CASSLSRGGSNTGELFF
length: 17
V: TRBV11-1
J: TRBJ2-2

CDR3: CASRIQGGETQYF
length: 13
V: TRBV6-1
J: TRBJ2-5

CDR3: CASSATSGGVTWADTQYF
length: 18
V: TRBV9
J: TRBJ2-3

CDR3: CASSPREINRHSKNIQYF
length: 18
V: TRBV18
J: TRBJ2-4

CDR3: CASSSIGTGDHTQYF
length: 15
V: TRBV7-2
J: TRBJ2-3

CDR3: CASSARGVAGVGEQYF
length: 16
V: TRBV9
J: NA

CDR3: CASRPGQTNYGYTF
length: 14
V: TRBV2
J: TRBJ1-2

CDR3: CASSDPGRNEKLFF
length: 14
V: TRBV25-1
J: TRBJ1-4

CDR3: CASSFNSGQETQYF
length: 14
V: TRBV7-2
J: TRBJ2-5

CDR3: CSVGTGVRETQYF
length: 13
V: TRBV29-1
J: TRBJ2-5

CDR3: CASSYEGHYYEQYF
length: 14
V: TRBV6-6
J: TRBJ2-7

CDR3: CASSTYRTGGDTEAFF
length: 16
V: TRBV19
J: TRBJ1-1

CDR3: CASRHHPGQETQYF
length: 14
V: TRBV5-1
J: TRBJ2-5

CDR3: CAWREGGVGYTF
length: 12
V: TRBV30
J: TRBJ1-2

CDR3: CASSPGGVQHAFF
length: 13
V: TRBV11-2
J: TRBJ1-1

CDR3: CACPGQGVHEQYF
length: 13
V: TRBV30
J: TRBJ2-7

CDR3: CASSKTGATQGANVLTF
length: 17
V: TRBV5-1
J: TRBJ2-6

CDR3: CASSTGTSGPYEQYF
length: 15
V: TRBV6-1
J: NA

CDR3: CASSSRGTPNTGELFF
length: 16
V: TRBV4-1
J: TRBJ2-2

CDR3: CASSFGTQNTGELFF
length: 15
V: TRBV4-1
J: TRBJ2-2

CDR3: CASGADGKTF
length: 10
V: TRBV19
J: TRBJ2-6

CDR3: CASSQEKDKWLFF
length: 13
V: TRBV4-1
J: TRBJ1-4

CDR3: CASSSYYNEQFF
length: 12
V: TRBV7-2
J: TRBJ2-1

CDR3: CASSSSRGYTF
length: 11
V: TRBV6-1
J: TRBJ1-2

CDR3: CAWGFRDRVYEQYF
length: 14
V: TRBV30
J: TRBJ2-7

CDR3: CASSPGTGGLYQPQHF
length: 16
V: TRBV18
J: TRBJ1-5

CDR3: CASSLPGQAPTQYF
length: 14
V: TRBV7-9
J: TRBJ2-3

CDR3: CASSLIGQGENNEQFF
length: 16
V: TRBV5-1
J: TRBJ2-1